The present T cell receptor (beta chain) was sequenced within a study of OX40 agonist ivuxolimab in advanced cancers. In the study overall: The study reported partial responses in three patients: one hepatocellular carcinoma, two cutaneous melanoma. The study's findings and limits: The authors did not determine the antigen specificity of the expanded peripheral T cells. Nonresponders, in some cases, also had low normalized T-cell clonal expansion.

About this clone itself: What it binds is unknown.

Using immunoSEQ multiplex PCR, the repertoire was profiled, and TCRdb retains in-frame clones only, with some absent. The table lists more than 20,000 clones, 75% to 90% of them singletons, with 45% to 55% in the top ten. The CDR3 consists of 15 residues. In germline, CDR1 is SGHNT, CDR2 YYREEE (reference sequence). Trimming shortened V by 3 bases and J by 4 bases, and 16 bases separated the two germline ends. The input for sequencing was CD4+ or CD8+ T cells sorted from blood, taken in a trial of the OX40 agonist ivuxolimab. This sequence joins TRBV5-4 and TRBJ2-5; D might be TRBD1 or TRBD2, each matching 7 bases. This TCR was sampled from an adult with an advanced solid tumor such as melanoma, head and neck, liver or kidney cancer. CDR3 in amino acids: CASSWSGTVPETQYF. The CDR3 DNA is TGTGCCAGCAGCTGGAGCGGGACAGTCCCAGAGACCCAGTACTTC.